Detailed here is one TCR beta chain. J was trimmed by 3 bases and V by 4 bases; bases with no gene match: 4. The CDR3 loop spans 15 amino acids. CDR1 SGHNT and CDR2 YENEEA come from the germline V gene. TCRdb's table, derived via immunoSEQ multiplex PCR, lists solely in-frame clones and lacks some. The repertoire consists of approximately 32,000 clones, with approximately 94% occurring once and the leading ten covering about 0.41%. The data were obtained in a study of T cell changes during pregnancy in multiple sclerosis. The material sequenced was CD4+ T cells from peripheral blood mononuclear cells, taken in the second trimester of pregnancy. The chain uses TRBV11-3 and TRBJ2-5; 11 bases fit TRBD1. The TCR comes from a female donor with multiple sclerosis, enrolled in a pregnancy study. The CDR3 DNA sequence: TGTGCCAGCAGCTCCGGACAGGGGGCAAAAGAGACCCAGTACTTC. Translation: CASSSGQGAKETQYF.